A single count supports the clone carrying this TCR beta chain. Its target is unknown. This record belongs to a study of cytomegalovirus exposure and HLA in healthy donors. Study-wide results and limits: Sequencing depth roughly uniform across donors was assumed in presence/absence analyses.

PCR used 60 Vbeta primers and 13 Jbeta primers. The table came from immunoSEQ multiplex PCR; TCRdb's copy has only in-frame clones and leaves some out. The sample consists of some 130,000 clones, roughly four fifths of them appearing once. From germline, CDR1 is LNHDA and CDR2 SQIVND (reference sequence). Trimming cost V 4 bases and J 1 base; bases outside gene matches: 1. The CDR3 spans 14 residues. This receptor was obtained from a woman aged 50 to 60 in good health and CMV-seropositive. The rearrangement joins TRBV19 to TRBJ1-1; TRBD1 aligns across 9 bases. Input material: PBMCs. CDR3 in DNA: TGTGCCAGTAGTAGGGGACAGGGGAACACTGAAGCTTTCTTT. Protein sequence: CASSRGQGNTEAFF.